The 26 T cell receptor beta chains given below trace back to one sample, sequenced in a study of blood T cell repertoires in COVID-19. Data came from immunoSEQ multiplex PCR; TCRdb stores just in-frame clones and leaves some out. The data contain roughly 360,000 clones, roughly 90% of them singletons. Sequenced input: PBMCs or T cells enriched from blood (not recorded which). The receptors shown here come from a woman younger than 45 with acute COVID-19.

This chain connects TRBV5-5 to TRBJ1-5; D is uncertain. V was trimmed by 0 bases and J by 0 bases, leaving 4 bases between them. This CDR3 is built from 14 residues. Germline CDR1 reads SGHKS; CDR2 reads YYEKEE (reference sequence). CDR3 loop: CASSLADSNQPQHF. Written as DNA, the CDR3 is TGTGCCAGCAGCTTGGCAGATAGCAATCAGCCCCAGCATTTT.

This clone showed up just a few times. J is TRBJ2-7 and V is TRBV30, with TRBD1 matching 8 bases. The CDR3 covers 14 residues. The trim removed 3 bases at V and 3 bases at J, leaving 7 bases unmatched. Looked up from germline, CDR1 is GTSNPN and CDR2 is SVGIG (reference sequence). CDR3 nucleotide sequence: TGTGCCTGGAGGAAACAGGGGGTCGTCTACGAGCAGTACTTC. Amino acids: CAWRKQGVVYEQYF.

The rearrangement links TRBV2 to TRBJ1-3; D may be TRBD1 (5 bases). With 5 bases removed from V and 0 bases from J, the gap between germline ends came to 14 bases. Germline CDR1 and CDR2: SNHLY and FYNNEI. CDR3 length equals 16 residues. The CDR3 DNA sequence: TGTGCCAGCAGTATCGTCCAGGGTACCTCTGGAAACACCATATATTTT. This encodes CASSIVQGTSGNTIYF.

V gene TRBV4-1 combines with J gene TRBJ2-7, with TRBD1 matching 7 bases. This CDR3 has 15 residues. The V gene's germline CDR1 is MGHRA and CDR2 YSYEKL. Trimming at V came to 4 bases and at J to 2 bases, leaving 8 bases not matched to a gene. The CDR3 reads CASSLRGTEAYEQYF. The CDR3 coding sequence is TGCGCCAGCAGCCTCCGTGGGACAGAAGCCTACGAGCAGTACTTC.

The gene calls are TRBV6-2 or TRBV6-3 and TRBJ2-3; 10 bases match TRBD2. Germline CDR1 reads MNHEY; CDR2 reads SVGEGT. There are 18 residues in the CDR3. V shed 6 bases, J shed 3 bases, and the junction held 15 bases outside the gene matches. CDR3 nucleotide sequence: TGTGCCAGCAGCCCAAAACCCCTACTAGCGGGGTTAACAGATACGCAGTATTTT. It codes for CASSPKPLLAGLTDTQYF.

The V gene is TRBV9, the J gene TRBJ2-2, with 8 bases identical to TRBD1. Germline V gene sequence: CDR1 SGDLS, CDR2 YYNGEE. V shed 3 bases and J 1 base; nucleotides not matched to a gene: 8. The CDR3 is 17 residues long. The CDR3 nucleotides read TGTGCCAGCAGCGGTCAACCAGGACAGGGGAACACCGGGGAGCTGTTTTTT. Protein sequence: CASSGQPGQGNTGELFF.

V is TRBV10-3 and J is TRBJ2-3; the match to TRBD2 covers 12 bases. CDR1 and CDR2 from the germline V gene are ENHRY and SYGVKD. The V and J ends lost 4 bases and 7 bases, in that order; junction bases with no gene match: 6. The CDR3 has 15 amino acids. CDR3 amino acids: CAISASSGGANTQYF. CDR3 DNA: TGTGCCATCAGTGCATCTAGCGGGGGGGCGAATACGCAGTATTTT.

The chain carries TRBV5-4 and TRBJ2-1; D is unresolved. The V end was cut by 1 base, the J end by 6 bases, with 14 bases between. Germline CDR1 reads SGHNT; CDR2 reads YYREEE (reference sequence). The CDR3 is 15 amino acids. The CDR3 DNA follows: TGTGCCAGCAGCTTGTATACAGCAAATGCCAATGAGCAGTTCTTC. As protein: CASSLYTANANEQFF. Together with reference TRBV5-4 and TRBJ2-1, the CDR3 gives the full variable domain: ETGVTQSPTHLIKTRGQQVTLRCSSQSGHNTVSWYQQALGQGPQFIFQYYREEENGRGNFPPRFSGLQFPNYSSELNVNALELDDSALYLCASSLYTANANEQFFGPGTRLTVL.

The chain has TRBV7-3 and TRBJ1-1; 12 bases line up with TRBD1. CDR3 length: 14 residues. J was trimmed by 10 bases and V by 2 bases; bases with no gene match: 5. Germline V gene lookup returns CDR1 SGHTA and CDR2 FQGTGA. This chain's CDR3 is CASSLGTGGSRAFF. For the CDR3, the DNA is TGTGCCAGCAGCTTAGGGACAGGGGGCTCTCGAGCTTTCTTT.

The chain combines TRBV6-2 or TRBV6-3 with TRBJ1-2; 7 positions agree with TRBD1. The V gene end was trimmed by 6 bases and the J gene end by 5 bases; junction bases not matched to a gene: 9. This CDR3 has 14 amino acids. CDR1 and CDR2 from the germline V gene are MNHEY and SVGEGT. CDR3 in amino acids: CASSVQGRAYGYTF. The CDR3 coding sequence is TGTGCCAGCAGCGTACAGGGGCGTGCTTATGGCTACACCTTC.

This chain joins TRBV14 and TRBJ1-2; D remains ambiguous. The CDR3 is made up of 11 amino acids. Germline V gene lookup returns CDR1 SGHDN and CDR2 FVKESK. The germline V and J ends were trimmed by 1 base and 7 bases, with 4 bases remaining between them. The CDR3 sequence is CASSQGPGYTF. The CDR3 DNA reads TGTGCCAGCAGCCAAGGGCCTGGCTACACCTTC. Supplemented by reference TRBV14 and TRBJ1-2, the full variable domain reads EAGVTQFPSHSVIEKGQTVTLRCDPISGHDNLYWYRRVMGKEIKFLLHFVKESKQDESGMPNNRFLAERTGGTYSTLKVQPAELEDSGVYFCASSQGPGYTFGSGTRLTVV.

The chain uses TRBV3-1 (or the pseudogene TRBV3-2) and TRBJ1-2, with TRBD1 identical over 9 bases. Germline V gene lookup returns CDR1 LGHDT and CDR2 YNNKEL (reference sequence). This CDR3 contains 14 residues. Trimming cost V 3 bases and J 8 bases; bases outside gene matches: 7. The CDR3 is CASSHRRDRAGYTF. CDR3 sequence (DNA): TGTGCCAGCAGCCACCGCCGGGACAGGGCCGGCTACACCTTC.

V is TRBV5-6 and J is TRBJ2-3; 8 positions agree with TRBD1. CDR1 SGHDT and CDR2 YYEEEE come from the germline V gene. This CDR3 is built from 16 residues. V lost 1 base, J lost 4 bases, and 8 bases stayed unmatched. The DNA of the CDR3 is TGTGCCAGCAGCTTGCAAGACAGGGGATTATCAGATACGCAGTATTTT. It translates to CASSLQDRGLSDTQYF.

The chain has TRBV7-9 and TRBJ1-1; 9 nucleotides line up with TRBD1. Germline values: CDR1 SEHNR, CDR2 FQNEAQ (reference sequence). The CDR3 extends over 16 amino acids. V lost 3 bases to trimming and J lost 4 bases; unmatched junction nucleotides: 9. CDR3 in DNA: TGTGCCAGCAGCTTCACGACAGGGGGAATGGTCACTGAAGCTTTCTTT. Translating gives CASSFTTGGMVTEAFF.

Notes on this clone: Other nucleotide sequences from this sample produce the same CDR3. V gene TRBV5-1 combines with J gene TRBJ2-6; perhaps TRBD1 as D (6 bases). Germline V gene sequence: CDR1 SGHRS, CDR2 YFSETQ. The V gene lost 0 bases and the J gene lost 4 bases, with 8 bases spanning the gap. The CDR3 consists of 15 residues. CDR3 protein: CASSLAGAGANVLTF. The CDR3 DNA reads as TGCGCCAGCAGCTTGGCAGGGGCCGGGGCCAACGTCCTGACTTTC.

This chain uses TRBV10-3 with TRBJ1-1; D call uncertain. Trimming stripped 10 bases from V and 3 bases from J, with 24 bases between. CDR3 length equals 16 residues. CDR1 ENHRY and CDR2 SYGVKD come from the germline V gene. The CDR3 DNA reads TGTGCCAAAGAAGCGTCACGGGGAGGGATGTACACTGAAGCTTTCTTT. It yields the protein CAKEASRGGMYTEAFF.

This rearrangement joins TRBV4-1 to TRBJ2-7, with 8 positions matching TRBD2. The V gene's germline CDR1 is MGHRA and CDR2 YSYEKL. This CDR3 has 16 amino acids. The trim removed 1 base at V and 2 bases at J, leaving 7 bases unmatched. The CDR3 nucleotides read TGCGCCAGCAGCCAAGGGACAGCGGGGGTCCCCTACGAGCAGTACTTC. It is translated as CASSQGTAGVPYEQYF.

This clone came up once. The rearrangement links TRBV27 to TRBJ1-4, with D perhaps TRBD1 (5 bases). V was shortened by 1 base and J by 8 bases, with 8 bases between the two germline ends. Per germline, CDR1 MNHEY and CDR2 SMNVEV (reference sequence). The CDR3 runs to 13 residues. The CDR3 region has the DNA TGTGCCAGCAGTTTATGGGGCCGGGAAAAACTGTTTTTT. This gives the protein CASSLWGREKLFF.

V gene TRBV7-2 combines with J gene TRBJ1-2; D is perhaps TRBD1 (5 bases). The CDR3 is 14 amino acids. The germline V gene has CDR1 SGHTA and CDR2 FQGNSA. The V end lost 1 base, the J end lost 8 bases, and 14 bases lay between the germline ends. CDR3 amino acids: CASSLGGALLGYTF. CDR3 bases: TGTGCCAGCAGCTTAGGGGGCGCCCTATTAGGCTACACCTTC.

This clone was detected only a few times. The J gene is TRBJ2-2, the V gene TRBV28; 8 positions match TRBD2. The germline V gene encodes CDR1 MDHEN and CDR2 SYDVKM. The CDR3 spans 15 residues. J gave up 9 bases and V 3 bases, and 9 bases lay outside the gene matches. As DNA, the CDR3 is TGTGCCAGCAGTTTCTTTGGGACTAGTTTCCGGGAGCTGTTTTTT. It is translated as CASSFFGTSFRELFF.

This chain's CDR3 is CASSLSPRTGTSYEQYF. The CDR3 DNA sequence: TGTGCCAGCAGTTTATCCCCAAGGACAGGGACCTCCTACGAGCAGTACTTC. V is TRBV27 and J is TRBJ2-7; the match to TRBD1 covers 8 bases. V gave up 0 bases and J gave up 0 bases; unmatched junction bases: 7. The CDR3 is made up of 17 amino acids. The germline V gene has CDR1 MNHEY and CDR2 SMNVEV (reference sequence).

The chain links TRBV6-5 to TRBJ1-1; 8 bases are a match to TRBD1. From germline, CDR1 is MNHEY and CDR2 SVGAGI. CDR3 length: 14 amino acids. V shed 6 bases and J 5 bases; nucleotides not matched to a gene: 8. The DNA of the CDR3 is TGTGCCAGCAGCCTTGGACAGGGAGGGACTGAAGCTTTCTTT. Encoded protein: CASSLGQGGTEAFF.

CDR3 region: CASSPAIAGGTDTQYF. CDR3 coding DNA: TGTGCCAGCTCACCAGCGATAGCGGGGGGCACAGATACGCAGTATTTT. The V call is TRBV18, the J call TRBJ2-3, with 9 nucleotides matching TRBD2. Trimming removed 2 bases from V and 1 base from J; junction bases left unmatched: 4. Per the germline V gene, CDR1 is KGHSH and CDR2 is LQKENI. The CDR3 loop spans 16 amino acids.

The chain recombines TRBV29-1 with TRBJ1-1, with TRBD1 matching 9 bases. This CDR3 has 15 residues. Germline CDR1 SQVTM, CDR2 ANQGSEA. The ends lost 6 bases at V and 5 bases at J; junction bases unmatched: 13. Here the CDR3 reads CSVRGDRGVETEAFF. The CDR3 coding sequence is TGCAGCGTCCGAGGTGACAGGGGGGTAGAAACTGAAGCTTTCTTT.

V and J are TRBV27 and TRBJ1-2, with 7 positions matching TRBD1. After removal of 3 bases from V and 2 bases from J, the junction contained 6 bases not matched to a gene. CDR3 size: 15 residues. The V gene's germline CDR1 is MNHEY and CDR2 SMNVEV (reference sequence). CDR3 coding DNA: TGTGCCAGCAGTTTCCGACAGGGCGCAAACTATGGCTACACCTTC. It is translated as CASSFRQGANYGYTF.

This clone was observed once. V and J are TRBV18 and TRBJ2-5; 7 nucleotides match TRBD1. J lost 1 base, V lost 4 bases, and 15 bases had no gene match. The germline gives CDR1 KGHSH, CDR2 LQKENI. CDR3 length: 18 amino acids. DNA of the CDR3: TGTGCCAGCTCACTCCTGGGGATGACAGGGAGCCTCCAAGAGACCCAGTACTTC. Amino acids: CASSLLGMTGSLQETQYF.